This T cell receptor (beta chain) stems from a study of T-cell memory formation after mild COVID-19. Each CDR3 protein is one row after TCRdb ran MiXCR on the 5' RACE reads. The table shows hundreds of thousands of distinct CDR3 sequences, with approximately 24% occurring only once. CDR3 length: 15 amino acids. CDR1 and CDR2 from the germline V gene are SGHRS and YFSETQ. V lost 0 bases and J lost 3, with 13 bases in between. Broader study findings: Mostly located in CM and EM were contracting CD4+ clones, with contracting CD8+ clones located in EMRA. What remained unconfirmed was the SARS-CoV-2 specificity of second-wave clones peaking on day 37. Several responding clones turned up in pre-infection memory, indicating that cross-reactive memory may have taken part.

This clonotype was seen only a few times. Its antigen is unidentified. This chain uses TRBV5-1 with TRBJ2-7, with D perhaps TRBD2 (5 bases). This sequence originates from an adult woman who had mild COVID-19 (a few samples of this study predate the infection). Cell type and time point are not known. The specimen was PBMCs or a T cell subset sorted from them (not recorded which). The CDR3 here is CASSLVGEKGYEQYF. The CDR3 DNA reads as TGCGCCAGCAGCTTGGTCGGGGAGAAGGGCTACGAGCAGTACTTC.